Detailed here is one TCR beta chain. Its specificity is unknown. The sample belongs to a study of cytomegalovirus exposure and HLA in healthy donors. Across the study: Clustering assigned 81% of the roughly 430 genotyped donors to the Caucasian-associated ancestry cluster.

Germline V gene lookup returns CDR1 SGHRS and CDR2 YFSETQ. Between the trimmed V and J ends, which lost 0 bases and 2 bases, there was a span of 6 bases. The CDR3 is 13 amino acids. The PCR contained 60 Vbeta and 13 Jbeta primers. Clones were read by immunoSEQ multiplex PCR, and TCRdb kept only the in-frame ones, dropping some. The top ten clones hold 10% to 13% of a sample with about 190,000 clones, around 86% of them seen once. Notes on the study in general: Later analysis associated a missense DCLRE1C variant with TCR beta V- and J-gene trimming. In a later analysis, DRB1 alleles had the most associated TCRs; HLA-C alleles the fewest. Most TCR sequences proved rare, with some public TCRs found in many donors.

V gene TRBV5-1 combines with J gene TRBJ2-7; D is uncertain. The specimen was PBMCs. This TCR came from a woman in her forties or fifties in good health and CMV-seropositive. The DNA of the CDR3 is TGCGCCAGCAGCTTGGCCCCAGCCTACGAGCAGTACTTC. Its translation is CASSLAPAYEQYF.